The rows below give T cell receptor beta chains drawn from one sample of a study of control samples from healthy donors and cancer patients. Sequencing was performed with immunoSEQ multiplex PCR; in TCRdb, only in-frame clones are kept and a portion is missing. Among about 250,000 clones listed, approximately 80% were seen once. Sequencing input: PBMCs. These receptors were collected from a woman aged 55-69 years with lung cancer. The CDR3 runs from the conserved cysteine through the conserved F or W. Each record gives: V gene, clone size, D gene, CDR3 length, J gene, CDR3 DNA, CDR3 protein. The D gene is left open where the match is weak. Expanded clones are given a class, and other clones once, few, many or no size at all.

V: TRBV7-3
size: -
D: -
length: 13
J: TRBJ2-1
DNA: TGTGCCAGCAGCCCGGGGGCCGGGGACGGGCAGTTCTTC
CDR3: CASSPGAGDGQFF

V: TRBV30
size: -
D: -
length: 13
J: TRBJ1-5
DNA: TGTGCCTGGAGTGTACGGGGCGATCAGCCCCAGCATTTT
CDR3: CAWSVRGDQPQHF

V: TRBV27
size: -
D: -
length: 13
J: TRBJ1-2
DNA: TGTGCCAGCAGTTCTCCCCCCCACTATGGCTACACCTTC
CDR3: CASSSPPHYGYTF

V: TRBV18
size: -
D: -
length: 13
J: TRBJ2-3
DNA: TGTGCCAGCTCACCAGGGAGCACAGATACGCAGTATTTT
CDR3: CASSPGSTDTQYF

V: TRBV18
size: -
D: TRBD2
length: 15
J: TRBJ2-3
DNA: TGTGCCAGCTCACCGACTAGCGGGAGCACAGATACGCAGTATTTT
CDR3: CASSPTSGSTDTQYF

V: TRBV7-9
size: -
D: -
length: 14
J: TRBJ2-2
DNA: TGTGCCAGCAGGGGGACCACAAACACCGGGGAGCTGTTTTTT
CDR3: CASRGTTNTGELFF

V: TRBV5-1
size: -
D: TRBD2
length: 16
J: TRBJ2-5
DNA: TGCGCCAGCAGGTTTGGTGCGGGAGGGCGGATAGAGACCCAGTACTTC
CDR3: CASRFGAGGRIETQYF

V: TRBV14
size: -
D: -
length: 13
J: TRBJ1-6
DNA: TGTGCCAGCAGCCAAGATTGGCGGTCACCCCTCCACTTT
CDR3: CASSQDWRSPLHF

V: TRBV1
size: -
D: -
length: 16
J: TRBJ2-1
DNA: TGCACCAGCAGCCAAGACCCCGGACAGGGAGGCAATGAGCAGTTCTTC
CDR3: CTSSQDPGQGGNEQFF

V: TRBV24-1
size: -
D: -
length: 17
J: TRBJ2-2
DNA: TGTGCCACCAGTGATTCCGGTGGGCCTTCGAACACCGGGGAGCTGTTTTTT
CDR3: CATSDSGGPSNTGELFF

V: TRBV9
size: few
D: -
length: 16
J: TRBJ1-4
DNA: TGTGCCAGCAGCTCTCACGGACTCCCGGCTAATGAAAAACTGTTTTTT
CDR3: CASSSHGLPANEKLFF

V: TRBV18
size: once
D: TRBD1
length: 15
J: TRBJ1-3
DNA: TGTGCCAGCTCACCTACAGGGGTAATTGGAAACACCATATATTTT
CDR3: CASSPTGVIGNTIYF

V: TRBV4-2
size: -
D: TRBD1
length: 16
J: TRBJ2-2
DNA: TGTGCCAGCAGCTCCAGACAGGGGATAGACACCGGGGAGCTGTTTTTT
CDR3: CASSSRQGIDTGELFF

V: TRBV5-1
size: -
D: -
length: 14
J: TRBJ1-2
DNA: TGCGCCAGCAGCCCAATTTCGGGGGAAGTTGGCTACACCTTC
CDR3: CASSPISGEVGYTF

V: TRBV28
size: -
D: TRBD1
length: 17
J: TRBJ1-4
DNA: TGTGCCAGCAGTCCAGCCGGGACAGGGGGGCCTAGAGAAAAACTGTTTTTT
CDR3: CASSPAGTGGPREKLFF

V: TRBV6-5
size: -
D: -
length: 14
J: TRBJ1-1
DNA: TGTGCCAGCAGCCTCGCCGGGAGAGTGACTGAAGCTTTCTTT
CDR3: CASSLAGRVTEAFF

V: TRBV3-1/TRBV3-2
size: -
D: -
length: 16
J: TRBJ1-1
DNA: TGTGCCAGCAGCCCCCGGGAGGTCAGATGGAACACTGAAGCTTTCTTT
CDR3: CASSPREVRWNTEAFF

V: TRBV5-1
size: -
D: -
length: 15
J: TRBJ2-2
DNA: TGCGCCAGCAGCTTGGGTCTAGGCGACACCGGGGAGCTGTTTTTT
CDR3: CASSLGLGDTGELFF

V: TRBV20-1
size: -
D: -
length: 13
J: TRBJ1-5
DNA: TGCAGTGCTAGTTTGGTGGGCAATCAGCCCCAGCATTTT
CDR3: CSASLVGNQPQHF

V: TRBV19
size: few
D: -
length: 15
J: TRBJ2-7
DNA: TGTGCCAGTAGTATCGCCGGGACAATCTCCTACGAGCAGTACTTC
CDR3: CASSIAGTISYEQYF

V: TRBV3-1/TRBV3-2
size: -
D: TRBD1
length: 16
J: TRBJ2-2
DNA: TGTGCCAGCAGCCGAACATGGACAGGGAACACCGGGGAGCTGTTTTTT
CDR3: CASSRTWTGNTGELFF

V: TRBV3-1/TRBV3-2
size: -
D: -
length: 13
J: TRBJ1-3
DNA: TGTGCCAGCAGCTCCGGGACTACCAACACCATATATTTT
CDR3: CASSSGTTNTIYF

V: TRBV5-4
size: -
D: -
length: 15
J: TRBJ1-2
DNA: TGTGCCAGCAGCTTGGGACGGGACGGCAGCTATGGCTACACCTTC
CDR3: CASSLGRDGSYGYTF

V: TRBV4-1
size: once
D: -
length: 17
J: TRBJ2-2
DNA: TGCGCCAGCAGCCAAGACTACAGGGCTTCGAACACCGGGGAGCTGTTTTTT
CDR3: CASSQDYRASNTGELFF

V: TRBV28
size: -
D: TRBD1
length: 13
J: TRBJ1-3
DNA: TGTGCCAGCAGCCCCGGGACAGGGCACACCATATATTTT
CDR3: CASSPGTGHTIYF

V: TRBV6-5
size: -
D: -
length: 15
J: TRBJ1-2
DNA: TGTGCCAGCAGTTATGATATTGCGGGTAACTATGGCTACACCTTC
CDR3: CASSYDIAGNYGYTF

V: TRBV6-5
size: -
D: -
length: 13
J: TRBJ1-3
DNA: TGTGCCAGCAGGGAGAGCTCTGGAAACACCATATATTTT
CDR3: CASRESSGNTIYF

V: TRBV28
size: -
D: -
length: 13
J: TRBJ1-2
DNA: TGTGCCAGCAGTTTACCAAGCAGGGGTGGCTACACCTTC
CDR3: CASSLPSRGGYTF

V: TRBV4-1
size: once
D: -
length: 14
J: TRBJ2-5
DNA: TGCGCCAGCAGCCAAGTTGTTGCCGGAGAGACCCAGTACTTC
CDR3: CASSQVVAGETQYF

V: TRBV28
size: -
D: -
length: 13
J: TRBJ2-1
DNA: TGTGCCAGCACCCCCTCGGCATACAATGAGCAGTTCTTC
CDR3: CASTPSAYNEQFF

V: TRBV6-5
size: -
D: -
length: 13
J: TRBJ2-7
DNA: TGTGCCAGCAGTTACGGGGGCAGCTACGAGCAGTACTTC
CDR3: CASSYGGSYEQYF

V: TRBV7-8
size: many
D: TRBD2
length: 15
J: TRBJ2-7
DNA: TGTGCCAGCAGCCCTCTTAGCGGGAGACTCTACGAGCAGTACTTC
CDR3: CASSPLSGRLYEQYF

V: TRBV3-1/TRBV3-2
size: -
D: -
length: 15
J: TRBJ2-6
DNA: TGTGCCAGCAGCTATAGGTCTGCTGGGGCCAACGTCCTGACTTTC
CDR3: CASSYRSAGANVLTF

V: TRBV18
size: -
D: TRBD2
length: 14
J: TRBJ2-7
DNA: TGTGCCAGCTCACCAGGACTAGCGGGAGTCTGGCAGTACTTC
CDR3: CASSPGLAGVWQYF

V: TRBV28
size: -
D: -
length: 12
J: TRBJ2-7
DNA: TGTGCCAGCAGTTTGGAGCTTTACGAGCAGTACTTC
CDR3: CASSLELYEQYF